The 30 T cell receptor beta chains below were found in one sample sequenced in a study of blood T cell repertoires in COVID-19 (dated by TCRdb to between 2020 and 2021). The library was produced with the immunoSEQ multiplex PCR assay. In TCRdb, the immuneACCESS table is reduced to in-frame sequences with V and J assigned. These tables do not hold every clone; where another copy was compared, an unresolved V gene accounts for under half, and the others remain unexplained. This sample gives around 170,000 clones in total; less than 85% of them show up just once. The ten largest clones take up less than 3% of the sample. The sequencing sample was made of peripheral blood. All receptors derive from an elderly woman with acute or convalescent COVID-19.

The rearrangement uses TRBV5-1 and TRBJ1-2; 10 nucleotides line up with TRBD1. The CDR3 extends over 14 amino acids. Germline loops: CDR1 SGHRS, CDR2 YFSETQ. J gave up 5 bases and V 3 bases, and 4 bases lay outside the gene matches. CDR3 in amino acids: CASSSGTGDYGYTF. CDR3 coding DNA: TGCGCCAGCAGCTCCGGGACAGGGGATTATGGCTACACCTTC.

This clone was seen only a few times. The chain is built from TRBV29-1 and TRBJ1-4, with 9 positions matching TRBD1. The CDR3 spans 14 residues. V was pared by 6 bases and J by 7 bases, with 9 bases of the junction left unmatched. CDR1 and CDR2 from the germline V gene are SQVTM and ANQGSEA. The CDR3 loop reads CSVSMDRGGEKLFF. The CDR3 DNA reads TGCAGCGTCAGTATGGACAGGGGAGGTGAAAAACTGTTTTTT.

CDR3 loop: CASSVSGTGRNNEQFF. The CDR3 DNA reads as TGTGCCAGCAGCGTAAGCGGAACAGGGCGTAACAATGAGCAGTTCTTC. V gene TRBV9 combines with J gene TRBJ2-1; TRBD1 might be the D (6 bases). Per the germline V gene, CDR1 is SGDLS and CDR2 is YYNGEE. V was trimmed by 1 base and J by 5 bases, leaving 16 bases between them. The CDR3 is made up of 16 amino acids. The full variable domain, in which reference TRBV9 and TRBJ2-1 provide the parts outside the CDR3, is DSGVTQTPKHLITATGQRVTLRCSPRSGDLSVYWYQQSLDQGLQFLIQYYNGEERAKGNILERFSAQQFPDLHSELNLSSLELGDSALYFCASSVSGTGRNNEQFFGPGTRLTVL.

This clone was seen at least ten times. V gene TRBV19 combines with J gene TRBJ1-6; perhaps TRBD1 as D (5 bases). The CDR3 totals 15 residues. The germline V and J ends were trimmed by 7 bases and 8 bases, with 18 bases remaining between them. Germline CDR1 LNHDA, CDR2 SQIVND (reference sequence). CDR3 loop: CASNVDSRDYSPLHF. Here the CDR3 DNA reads TGTGCCAGTAACGTCGACAGTCGAGACTATTCACCCCTCCACTTT.

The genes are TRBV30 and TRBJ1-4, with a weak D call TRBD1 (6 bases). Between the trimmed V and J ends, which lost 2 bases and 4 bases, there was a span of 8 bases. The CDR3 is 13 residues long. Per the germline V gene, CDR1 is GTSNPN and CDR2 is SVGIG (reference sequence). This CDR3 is CAWSSGVNEKLFF. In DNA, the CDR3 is TGTGCCTGGAGTTCAGGGGTTAATGAAAAACTGTTTTTT.

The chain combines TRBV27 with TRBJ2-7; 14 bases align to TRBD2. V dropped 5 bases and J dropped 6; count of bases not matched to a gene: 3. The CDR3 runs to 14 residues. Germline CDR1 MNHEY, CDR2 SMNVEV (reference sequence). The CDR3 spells CASSPGLAGAEQYF. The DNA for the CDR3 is TGTGCCAGCAGTCCGGGACTAGCGGGAGCCGAGCAGTACTTC.

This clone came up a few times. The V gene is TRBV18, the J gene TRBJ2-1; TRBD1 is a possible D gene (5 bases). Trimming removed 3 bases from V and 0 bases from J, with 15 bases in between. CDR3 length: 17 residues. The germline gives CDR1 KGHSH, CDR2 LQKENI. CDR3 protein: CASSPLEGDDSYNEQFF. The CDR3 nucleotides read TGTGCCAGCTCACCCCTTGAAGGGGATGACTCCTACAATGAGCAGTTCTTC.

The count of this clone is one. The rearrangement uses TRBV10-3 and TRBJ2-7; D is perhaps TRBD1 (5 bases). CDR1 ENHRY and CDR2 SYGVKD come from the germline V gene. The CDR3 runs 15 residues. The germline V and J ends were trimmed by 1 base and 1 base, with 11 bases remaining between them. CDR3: CAISEYTGPSYEQYF. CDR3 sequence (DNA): TGTGCCATCAGTGAGTACACAGGTCCATCCTACGAGCAGTACTTC.

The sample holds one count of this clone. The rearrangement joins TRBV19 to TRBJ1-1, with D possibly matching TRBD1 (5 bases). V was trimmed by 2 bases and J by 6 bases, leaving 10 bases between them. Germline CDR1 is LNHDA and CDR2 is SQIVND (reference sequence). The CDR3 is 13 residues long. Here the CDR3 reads CASSIWGDAEAFF. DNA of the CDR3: TGTGCCAGTAGTATATGGGGGGATGCTGAAGCTTTCTTT.

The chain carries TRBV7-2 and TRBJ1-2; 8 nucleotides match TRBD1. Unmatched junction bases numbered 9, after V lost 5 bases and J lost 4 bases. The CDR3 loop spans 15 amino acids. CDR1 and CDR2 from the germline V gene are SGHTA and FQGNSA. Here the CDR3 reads CASSVTGQGVYGYTF. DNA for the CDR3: TGTGCCAGCAGCGTAACCGGACAGGGTGTCTATGGCTACACCTTC.

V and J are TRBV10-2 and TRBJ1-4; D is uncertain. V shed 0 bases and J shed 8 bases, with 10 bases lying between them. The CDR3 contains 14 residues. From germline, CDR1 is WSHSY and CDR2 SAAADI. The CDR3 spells CASSESGEREKLFF. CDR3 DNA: TGCGCCAGCAGTGAGTCCGGGGAAAGGGAAAAACTGTTTTTT.

The CDR3 DNA follows: TGCGCCAGCAGCCAGGATAGGGGTAGCGGGACTGACACCGGGGAGCTGTTTTTT. This codes for CASSQDRGSGTDTGELFF. The V gene is TRBV4-1, the J gene TRBJ2-2; 8 nucleotides agree with TRBD2. From germline, CDR1 is MGHRA and CDR2 YSYEKL. V shed 3 bases and J 3 bases; nucleotides not matched to a gene: 12. The CDR3 contains 18 residues.

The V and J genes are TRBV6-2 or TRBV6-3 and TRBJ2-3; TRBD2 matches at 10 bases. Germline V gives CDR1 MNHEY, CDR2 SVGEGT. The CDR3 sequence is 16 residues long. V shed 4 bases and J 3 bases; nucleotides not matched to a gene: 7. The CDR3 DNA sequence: TGTGCCAGCAGTTCTCCACTGACTAGCGGGACAGATACGCAGTATTTT. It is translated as CASSSPLTSGTDTQYF.

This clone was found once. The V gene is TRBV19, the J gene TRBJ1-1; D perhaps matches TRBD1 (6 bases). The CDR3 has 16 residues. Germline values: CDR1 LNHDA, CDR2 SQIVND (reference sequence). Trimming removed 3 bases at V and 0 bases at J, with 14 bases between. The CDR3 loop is CASSMGAGFMNTEAFF. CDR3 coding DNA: TGTGCCAGTAGTATGGGGGCAGGATTCATGAACACTGAAGCTTTCTTT.

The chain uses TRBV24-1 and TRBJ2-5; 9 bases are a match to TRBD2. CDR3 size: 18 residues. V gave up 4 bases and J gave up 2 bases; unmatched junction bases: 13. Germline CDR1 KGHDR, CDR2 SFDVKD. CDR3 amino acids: CATSESLAGPQSQETQYF. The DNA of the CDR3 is TGTGCCACCAGTGAATCTCTAGCGGGGCCCCAATCACAAGAGACCCAGTACTTC.

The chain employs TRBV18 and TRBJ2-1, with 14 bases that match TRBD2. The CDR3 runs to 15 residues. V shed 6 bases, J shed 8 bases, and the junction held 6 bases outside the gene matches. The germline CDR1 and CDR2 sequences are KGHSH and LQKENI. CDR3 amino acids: CASSGTSGSVHEQFF. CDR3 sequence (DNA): TGTGCCAGCTCGGGGACTAGCGGGAGTGTCCATGAGCAGTTCTTC.

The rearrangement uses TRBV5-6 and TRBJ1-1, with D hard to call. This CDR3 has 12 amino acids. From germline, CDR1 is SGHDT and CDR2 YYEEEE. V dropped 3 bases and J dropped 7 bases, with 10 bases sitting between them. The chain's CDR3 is CASSYTGNEAFF. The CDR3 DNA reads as TGTGCCAGCAGCTATACCGGGAATGAAGCTTTCTTT.

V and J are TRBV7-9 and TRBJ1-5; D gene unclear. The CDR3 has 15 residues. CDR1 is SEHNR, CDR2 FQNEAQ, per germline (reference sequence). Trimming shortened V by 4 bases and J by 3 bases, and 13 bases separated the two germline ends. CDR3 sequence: CASSSTQSPNQPQHF. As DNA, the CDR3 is TGTGCCAGCAGCTCTACCCAATCCCCCAATCAGCCCCAGCATTTT.

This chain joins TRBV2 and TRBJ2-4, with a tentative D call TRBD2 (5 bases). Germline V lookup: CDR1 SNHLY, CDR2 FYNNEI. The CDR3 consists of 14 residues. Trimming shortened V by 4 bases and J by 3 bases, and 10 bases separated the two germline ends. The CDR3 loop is CASSGKRGKNIQYF. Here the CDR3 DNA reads TGTGCCAGCAGTGGGAAACGGGGCAAAAACATTCAGTACTTC.

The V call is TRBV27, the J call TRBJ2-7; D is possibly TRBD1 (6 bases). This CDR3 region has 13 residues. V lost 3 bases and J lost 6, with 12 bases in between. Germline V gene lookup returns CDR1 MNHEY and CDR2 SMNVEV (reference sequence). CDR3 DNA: TGTGCCAGCAGTTTGCAGGGGTCGGTCGAGCAGTACTTC. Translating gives CASSLQGSVEQYF.

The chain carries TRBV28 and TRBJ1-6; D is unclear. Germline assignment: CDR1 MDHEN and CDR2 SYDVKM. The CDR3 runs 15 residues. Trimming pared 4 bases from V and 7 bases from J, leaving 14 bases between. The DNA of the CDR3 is TGTGCCAGCAGTTCGCGGACGCGAGGGAATTCACCCCTCCACTTT. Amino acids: CASSSRTRGNSPLHF.

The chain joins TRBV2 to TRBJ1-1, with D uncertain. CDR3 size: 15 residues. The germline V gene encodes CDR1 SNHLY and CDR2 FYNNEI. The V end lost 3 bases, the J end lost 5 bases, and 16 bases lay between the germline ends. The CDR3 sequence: CASSEEYTSQTEAFF. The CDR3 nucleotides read TGTGCCAGCAGTGAGGAGTATACTTCCCAGACTGAAGCTTTCTTT.

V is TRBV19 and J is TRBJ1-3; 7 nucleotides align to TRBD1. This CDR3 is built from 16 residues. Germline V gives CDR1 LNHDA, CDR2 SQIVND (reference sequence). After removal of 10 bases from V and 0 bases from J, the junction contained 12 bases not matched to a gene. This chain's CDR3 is CATRSEGASSGNTIYF. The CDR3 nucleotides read TGTGCCACCAGATCGGAGGGGGCGAGCTCTGGAAACACCATATATTTT.

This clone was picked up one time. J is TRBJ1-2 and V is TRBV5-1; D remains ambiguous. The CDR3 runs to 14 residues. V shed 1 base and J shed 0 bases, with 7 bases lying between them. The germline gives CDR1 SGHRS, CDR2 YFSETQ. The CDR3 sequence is CASSLRGTNYGYTF. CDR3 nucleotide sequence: TGCGCCAGCAGCTTGCGAGGGACTAACTATGGCTACACCTTC.

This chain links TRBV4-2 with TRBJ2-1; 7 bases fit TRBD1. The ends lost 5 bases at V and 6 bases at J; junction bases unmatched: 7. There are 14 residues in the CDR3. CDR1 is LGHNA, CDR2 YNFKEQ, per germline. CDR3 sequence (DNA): TGTGCCAGCAGCGCCCAGACAGGGCGCAATGAGCAGTTCTTC. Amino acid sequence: CASSAQTGRNEQFF.

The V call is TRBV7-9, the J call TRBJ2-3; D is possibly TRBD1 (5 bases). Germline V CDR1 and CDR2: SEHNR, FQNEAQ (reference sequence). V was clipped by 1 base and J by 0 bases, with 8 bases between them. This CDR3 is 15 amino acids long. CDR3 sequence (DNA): TGTGCCAGCAGCTTAGGACAGACTAGCACAGATACGCAGTATTTT. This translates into CASSLGQTSTDTQYF.

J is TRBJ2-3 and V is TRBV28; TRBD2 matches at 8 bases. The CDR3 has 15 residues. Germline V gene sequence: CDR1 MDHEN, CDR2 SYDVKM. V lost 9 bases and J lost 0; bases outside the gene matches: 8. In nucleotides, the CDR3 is TGTGCCAGTACCCGGGGGGGGCTTAGCACAGATACGCAGTATTTT. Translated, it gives CASTRGGLSTDTQYF. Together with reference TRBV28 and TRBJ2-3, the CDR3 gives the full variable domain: DVKVTQSSRYLVKRTGEKVFLECVQDMDHENMFWYRQDPGLGLRLIYFSYDVKMKEKGDIPEGYSVSREKKERFSLILESASTNQTSMYLCASTRGGLSTDTQYFGPGTRLTVL.

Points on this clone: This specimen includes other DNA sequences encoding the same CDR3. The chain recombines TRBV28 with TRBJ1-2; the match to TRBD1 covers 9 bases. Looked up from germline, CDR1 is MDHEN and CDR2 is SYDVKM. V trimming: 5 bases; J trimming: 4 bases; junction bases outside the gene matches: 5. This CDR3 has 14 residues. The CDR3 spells CASSLGTGRYGYTF. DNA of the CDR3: TGTGCCAGCAGTCTAGGGACAGGGCGCTATGGCTACACCTTC.

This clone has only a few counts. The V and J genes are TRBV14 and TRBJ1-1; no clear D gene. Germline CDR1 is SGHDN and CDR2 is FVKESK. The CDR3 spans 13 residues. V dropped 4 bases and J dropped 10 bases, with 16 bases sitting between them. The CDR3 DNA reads TGTGCCAGCAGCCCCCAGGCCTCTACGCCAGCTTTCTTT. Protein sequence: CASSPQASTPAFF.

The CDR3 reads CASSRTGGLYEKLFF. The CDR3 nucleotides are TGCGCCAGCAGCCGGACCGGGGGTTTATACGAAAAACTGTTTTTT. The rearrangement joins TRBV4-1 to TRBJ1-4; D possibly corresponds to TRBD1 (5 bases). The CDR3 has 15 residues. CDR1 is MGHRA, CDR2 YSYEKL, per germline. V lost 4 bases to trimming and J lost 8 bases, with 17 bases between them.